The clone carrying this T cell receptor beta chain has a handful of counts. The length of the CDR3 is 13 residues. This sample stems from a study of T cell changes during pregnancy in multiple sclerosis. TCRdb's copy holds only in-frame clones and misses some; the assay was immunoSEQ multiplex PCR. The data contain around 59,000 clones, roughly 93% of them seen just once; the ten biggest clones take up around 3.7%. The source was CD8+ T cells from peripheral blood mononuclear cells, collected in the second trimester of pregnancy. The V and J genes are TRBV21-1 and TRBJ2-7; the DNA was not compared with TRBD2, the D call given in the table. TRBV21-1 is deemed a pseudogene. This receptor was taken from a female donor with multiple sclerosis, enrolled in a pregnancy study. Written as DNA, the CDR3 is TGTGCCAGCAAGCGGCAGGTATTCTACGAGCAGTACTTC. Residues: CASKRQVFYEQYF.